This T cell receptor beta chain was obtained from a study of T cell responses to AZD1222 COVID-19 vaccine. Study-wide points: Increased Spike-specific TCR breadth and depth were observed after two AZD1222 doses.

Germline loops: CDR1 SGHAT, CDR2 FQNNGV. The CDR3 is 14 amino acids. V was cut by 4 bases and J by 8 bases, with 17 bases left in between. The sample holds one count of this clone. Antigen specificity is unknown. Profiled with immunoSEQ multiplex PCR; TCRdb holds only in-frame clones, not every one. The sample lists approximately 130,000 clones; 89% were seen once. This specimen was peripheral blood, taken 28 days after the second AZD1222 dose. This chain uses TRBV11-2 with TRBJ1-2; D perhaps matches TRBD1 (5 bases). The clonotype originates from an adult who received the AZD1222 COVID-19 vaccine. The CDR3 sequence is CASSSSVGERGYTF. The CDR3 nucleotides are TGTGCCAGCAGCTCCTCAGTGGGGGAGAGGGGCTACACCTTC.